The clone carrying this T cell receptor beta chain was detected a few times. One end of the junction varies from germline; a read error may be responsible. With constant-segment primers, 5'RACE yielded cDNA libraries of TCR alpha and TCR beta that carried sample barcodes and UMIs. In TCRdb, the 5' RACE reads were re-called with MiXCR into one record per CDR3 protein. The profile covers 300,000 to 350,000 distinct CDR3 sequences, with less than 20% appearing a single time and around 20% taken by the ten largest. This CDR3 has 13 amino acids. Per germline, CDR1 SEHNR and CDR2 FQNEAQ (reference sequence). This sample was included in a study of T-cell memory formation after mild COVID-19.

The V and J genes are TRBV7-9 and TRBJ1-4, with D perhaps TRBD1 (5 bases). Material: PBMCs or a T cell subset sorted from them (not recorded which). The TCR comes from a man aged 18 to 35 who had mild COVID-19 (a few samples of this study predate the infection). Cell type and time point are not known. CDR3 bases: TGTGCCAGCAGCCTAGCCGCCGGGGGAAAACTGTTTTTT. Protein product: CASSLAAGGKLFF.